This TCR beta chain emerged from a study of T-cell reconstitution after alpha-beta-depleted transplantation in children. The CDR3 has 16 residues. Germline assignment: CDR1 SGHTA and CDR2 FQGTGA. Trimming left V 3 bases short and J 5 bases short, with 17 bases between. Molecular barcoding with unique molecular identifiers was used for the TCRbeta library. TCRdb reprocessed the PCR reads with MiXCR, giving one entry per CDR3 protein. The sample holds around 400,000 distinct CDR3 sequences, under 13% seen once. This clonotype has more than one count but fewer than ten. The sequences come from PBMCs from the stem cell graft donor, collected from the stem cell graft. The V call is TRBV7-3, the J call TRBJ2-1, with TRBD1 as a possible D gene (5 bases). The receptor was derived from a human donor who donated a stem cell graft to a child with acute myeloid leukemia. The CDR3 DNA follows: TGTGCCAGCAGCTTGTCAGGGCGGAACCCCCACAATGAGCAGTTCTTC. Translating gives CASSLSGRNPHNEQFF. The full variable domain, rest sourced from reference TRBV7-3 and TRBJ2-1, is GAGVSQTPSNKVTEKGKYVELRCDPISGHTALYWYRQSLGQGPEFLIYFQGTGAADDSGLPNDRFFAVRPEGSVSTLKIQRTERGDSAVYLCASSLSGRNPHNEQFFGPGTRLTVL.